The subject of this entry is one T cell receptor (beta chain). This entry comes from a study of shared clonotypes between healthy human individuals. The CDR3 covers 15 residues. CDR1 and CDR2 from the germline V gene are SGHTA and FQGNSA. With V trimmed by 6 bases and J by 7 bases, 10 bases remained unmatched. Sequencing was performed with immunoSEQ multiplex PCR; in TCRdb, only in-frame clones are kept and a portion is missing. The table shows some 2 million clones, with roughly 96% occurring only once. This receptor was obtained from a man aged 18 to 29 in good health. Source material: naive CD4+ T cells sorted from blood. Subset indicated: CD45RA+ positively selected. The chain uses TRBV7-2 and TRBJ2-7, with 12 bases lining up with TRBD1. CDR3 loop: CASRPGQGAFKEQYF. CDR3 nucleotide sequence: TGTGCCAGCAGACCGGGACAGGGGGCTTTCAAGGAGCAGTACTTC.